The 7 T cell receptor beta chains reported below all come from one sample, sequenced in a study of blood T cell repertoires in COVID-19. The data were produced by immunoSEQ multiplex PCR, yet TCRdb's version contains in-frame clones alone and is incomplete. Among 250,000 or so clones listed, about nine tenths were seen once. The sequencing sample was made of peripheral blood. These receptors were obtained from a man in his forties or fifties with active or convalescent COVID-19.

V and J are TRBV6-5 and TRBJ2-3; 9 bases agree with TRBD1. Per the germline V gene, CDR1 is MNHEY and CDR2 is SVGAGI. The CDR3 consists of 15 residues. J was trimmed by 4 bases and V by 0 bases; bases with no gene match: 2. CDR3 loop: CASSYSTGGPDTQYF. The DNA for the CDR3 is TGTGCCAGCAGTTACTCTACAGGGGGCCCAGATACGCAGTATTTT.

This clone has more than one count but fewer than ten. The rearrangement joins TRBV11-3 to TRBJ2-3; D gene ambiguous. V was pared by 4 bases and J by 2 bases, with 7 bases between. Looked up from germline, CDR1 is SGHNT and CDR2 is YENEEA. The CDR3 has 13 amino acids. The CDR3 spells CASSSSYTDTQYF. The CDR3 DNA is TGTGCCAGCAGCTCATCCTACACAGATACGCAGTATTTT.

This clone was picked up one time. CDR3 sequence (DNA): TGTGCCAGCTCACCGAGGGACAGGGCATCGGCCGGGGAGCTGTTTTTT. Translating it yields CASSPRDRASAGELFF. V gene TRBV18 combines with J gene TRBJ2-2, with TRBD1 matching over 9 bases. Trimming removed 3 bases from V and 6 bases from J; junction bases left unmatched: 8. The CDR3 extends over 16 amino acids. CDR1 and CDR2 from the germline V gene are KGHSH and LQKENI. Based on the CDR3 plus reference TRBV18 and TRBJ2-2, the full variable domain is NAGVMQNPRHLVRRRGQEARLRCSPMKGHSHVYWYRQLPEEGLKFMVYLQKENIIDESGMPKERFSAEFPKEGPSILRIQQVVRGDSAAYFCASSPRDRASAGELFFGEGSRLTVL.

This chain uses TRBV13 with TRBJ2-4; D perhaps matches TRBD2 (5 bases). The ends were cut back, 5 bases at V and 0 bases at J, with 11 bases in the middle. Looked up from germline, CDR1 is PRHDT and CDR2 is FYEKMQ (reference sequence). This CDR3 comprises 15 residues. The CDR3 loop reads CASSPGILAKNIQYF. CDR3 bases: TGTGCCAGCAGCCCGGGGATTTTAGCCAAAAACATTCAGTACTTC.

The rearrangement uses TRBV2 and TRBJ2-3, with 11 bases fitting TRBD2. In germline, CDR1 is SNHLY, CDR2 FYNNEI. The junction had 10 bases not matched to a gene; V was cut back by 4 bases and J by 4 bases. The CDR3 is made up of 17 amino acids. The DNA for the CDR3 is TGTGCCAGCAGTGGCCCAACTAGCGGGAGTAATTCAGATACGCAGTATTTT. It yields the protein CASSGPTSGSNSDTQYF.

This rearrangement joins TRBV10-3 to TRBJ2-7; 7 bases match TRBD2. This CDR3 contains 14 residues. Germline CDR1 is ENHRY and CDR2 is SYGVKD. The V segment lost 6 bases and the J segment 0 bases; nucleotides outside the gene matches: 5. The CDR3 coding sequence is TGTGCCATCAGCTGGGAGGGGAGCTCCTACGAGCAGTACTTC. The encoded protein is CAISWEGSSYEQYF.

V is TRBV5-1 and J is TRBJ2-7, with a weak D call TRBD2 (6 bases). The V end was cut by 1 base, the J end by 3 bases, with 11 bases between. This CDR3 has 14 amino acids. The germline CDR1 and CDR2 sequences are SGHRS and YFSETQ. The CDR3 here is CASSLWGEDYEQYF. The CDR3 DNA is TGCGCCAGCAGCTTGTGGGGGGAGGACTACGAGCAGTACTTC.